This TCR beta chain was profiled in a study of T cell responses to AZD1222 COVID-19 vaccine. Study as a whole: Whether given at about 4 or about 12 weeks, second doses were pooled.

Of note for this clone: The antigen remains unidentified.

Only in-frame clones appear in the TCRdb table, and some are missing; sequencing was by immunoSEQ multiplex PCR. This table holds over 120,000 clones, about 90% found once. The CDR3 extends over 15 amino acids. V gave up 0 bases and J gave up 5 bases; unmatched junction bases: 3. CDR1 and CDR2 from the germline V gene are SGHVS and FQNEAQ. Study outcomes and limitations: Repertoires were obtained solely post-peak T cell response. Only a handful of AZD1222 recipients were seropositive at baseline.

Sequencing used peripheral blood, obtained on day 0 of AZD1222 vaccination. The V and J genes are TRBV7-8 and TRBJ2-7, with TRBD1 matching over 11 bases. The sequence was collected from an adult in good health. For the CDR3, the DNA is TGTGCCAGCAGCTTAGCGCGGGACAGGGGGGACGAGCAGTACTTC. Its protein product is CASSLARDRGDEQYF.